The present T cell receptor beta chain was sequenced within a study of beta chain features in type 1 diabetes. Study-level points and caveats: Type 1 diabetes patients showed a moderate but significant shortening of TCRB CDR3s in all four CD4+ subsets.

As regards this clone: Its antigen is undetermined.

Trimming took off 8 bases at V and 0 bases at J, with 11 bases between the two ends. CDR3 length: 14 amino acids. Looked up from germline, CDR1 is LNHDA and CDR2 is SQIVND (reference sequence). cDNA synthesis used the whole RNA isolate, giving expressed TCRB sequences. Produced via immunoSEQ multiplex PCR; TCRdb's table is partial and in-frame only. This sample has 300,000 to 450,000 clones, with 9.6% found just once. Sample: central memory CD4+ T cells from blood. The chain links TRBV19 to TRBJ1-3; no reliable D call. The sequence was collected from a man younger than 45 with type 1 diabetes. As DNA, the CDR3 is TGTGCCAGTTCGTTCAGGAACTCTGGAAACACCATATATTTT. Amino acid sequence: CASSFRNSGNTIYF.